This T cell receptor (beta chain) was observed in a study of beta chain features in type 1 diabetes. Study background: Over all samples combined, 90 million to 140 million sorted cells were examined. General study results and limits: Type 1 diabetes patients had moderately but significantly shorter TCRB CDR3s in all four CD4+ subsets. Cells with high TCR expression could be over-represented by cDNA sequencing.

The CDR3 runs to 16 residues. Per the germline V gene, CDR1 is SEHNR and CDR2 is FQNEAQ (reference sequence). V dropped 5 bases and J dropped 8; count of bases not matched to a gene: 13. Sorting with CD45RO/CCR7/CD25/CD127/CD95/CD27 yielded naive, central memory, regulatory and stem-like memory CD4+ cells. What was sequenced were expressed TCRB transcripts, since all of the isolated RNA had been reverse transcribed. Sequenced naive, central memory and regulatory T cell samples produced an average of around 4 million reads. Libraries were prepared by immunoSEQ multiplex PCR; TCRdb keeps only in-frame clonotypes and omits some of them. This sample has 250,000 to 300,000 clones, with approximately 25% found just once. The table lists this clone with a few counts. The antigen remains undetermined.

Sequenced sample: naive CD4+ T cells from blood. The TCR sequence derives from a woman younger than 45 with type 1 diabetes. The rearrangement uses TRBV7-9 and TRBJ1-4; TRBD1 aligns across 8 bases. The CDR3 loop is CASSPGQGWAGEKLFF. CDR3 coding DNA: TGTGCCAGCAGCCCCGGACAGGGATGGGCGGGCGAAAAACTGTTTTTT.